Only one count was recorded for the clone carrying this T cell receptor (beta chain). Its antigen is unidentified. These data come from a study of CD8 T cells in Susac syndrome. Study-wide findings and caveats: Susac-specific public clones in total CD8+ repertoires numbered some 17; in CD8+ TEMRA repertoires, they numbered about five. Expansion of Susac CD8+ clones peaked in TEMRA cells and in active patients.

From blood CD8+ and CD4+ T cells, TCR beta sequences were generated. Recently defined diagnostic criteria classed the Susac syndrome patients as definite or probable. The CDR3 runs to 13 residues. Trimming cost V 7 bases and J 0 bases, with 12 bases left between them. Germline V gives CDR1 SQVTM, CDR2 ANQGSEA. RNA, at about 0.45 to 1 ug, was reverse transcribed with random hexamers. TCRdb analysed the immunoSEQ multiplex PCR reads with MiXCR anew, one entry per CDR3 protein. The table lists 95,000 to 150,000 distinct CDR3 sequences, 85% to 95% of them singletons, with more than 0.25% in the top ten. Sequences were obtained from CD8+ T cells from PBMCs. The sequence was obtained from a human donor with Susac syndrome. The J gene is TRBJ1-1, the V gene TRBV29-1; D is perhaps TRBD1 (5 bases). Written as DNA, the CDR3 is TGCAGCGCGGGACGGCCTATGAACACTGAAGCTTTCTTT. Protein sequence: CSAGRPMNTEAFF.